Described below is a single T cell receptor beta chain sequence and its context. The data stem from a study of blood T cell repertoires in COVID-19. This CDR3 contains 14 residues. Germline assignment: CDR1 MNHEY and CDR2 SMNVEV (reference sequence). V was pared by 6 bases and J by 6 bases, with 10 bases of the junction left unmatched. Clones were sequenced by immunoSEQ multiplex PCR, and TCRdb holds only the in-frame ones, with some missing. The sample includes some 150,000 clones, just under 85% of them seen just once. The material sequenced was peripheral blood. V is TRBV27 and J is TRBJ1-1; 7 bases are shared with TRBD1. This clonotype originated in a woman aged 40 to 50 with active or convalescent COVID-19. The CDR3 sequence is CASRPTGVGAEAFF. CDR3 DNA: TGTGCCAGCAGGCCAACAGGGGTAGGGGCTGAAGCTTTCTTT.